The 14 T cell receptor beta chains reported below all come from one sample, sequenced in a study of patients and donors after allogeneic stem cell transplantation. Via MiXCR, TCRdb re-called the RT-PCR reads, giving one row per CDR3 protein. This table has more than 850,000 distinct CDR3 sequences, about a sixth appearing once. The sample taken for sequencing was blood, either unsorted or a sorted T cell fraction (not recorded which). The receptors stem from a human donor who was either an allogeneic HSCT recipient or a stem cell or donor lymphocyte infusion donor (not recorded which). It is not recorded whose cells these are; they may come from a transplant donor.

Concerning this clonotype itself: The junction differs from germline at one of its ends, possibly a read error. The chain joins TRBV6-5 to TRBJ2-7; 7 bases are shared with TRBD1. The CDR3 consists of 15 residues. The germline V gene has CDR1 MNHEY and CDR2 SVGAGI. The CDR3 DNA is TGTGCCAGCAATTACTCCCAGACAGGGCTTTACGAGCAGTACTTC. Protein product: CASNYSQTGLYEQYF.

The chain couples TRBV10-3 to TRBJ1-4; a possible D gene is TRBD1 (5 bases). V lost 5 bases and J 5 bases, leaving 15 bases between the germline ends. In germline, CDR1 is ENHRY, CDR2 SYGVKD. The CDR3 covers 15 residues. The CDR3 region has the DNA TGTGCCATCAGTCTTGACGGCGGGGGGAATGAAAAACTGTTTTTT. Protein product: CAISLDGGGNEKLFF.

This clonotype was seen a handful of times. The V gene is TRBV5-4, the J gene TRBJ1-5, with TRBD1 matching over 8 bases. This CDR3 contains 14 residues. Per the germline V gene, CDR1 is SGHNT and CDR2 is YYREEE (reference sequence). V trimming: 1 base; J trimming: 8 bases; junction bases outside the gene matches: 5. CDR3 region: CASSLQGAGEPQHF. DNA of the CDR3: TGTGCCAGCAGCTTGCAGGGGGCTGGGGAGCCCCAGCATTTT.

This clonotype occurred once. The chain combines TRBV3-1 with TRBJ2-4; 12 bases line up with TRBD2. The CDR3 loop spans 19 amino acids. V lost 0 bases, J lost 5 bases, and 11 bases stayed unmatched. Germline V gene sequence: CDR1 LGHDT, CDR2 YNNKEL (reference sequence). CDR3 amino acids: CASSQDHPLLAGGENIQYF. In DNA, the CDR3 is TGTGCCAGCAGCCAAGATCACCCCCTCCTAGCGGGGGGGGAAAACATTCAGTACTTC.

The chain has TRBV29-1 and TRBJ2-7; D remains ambiguous. The germline V gene encodes CDR1 SQVTM and CDR2 ANQGSEA. There are 11 residues in the CDR3. V was shortened by 3 bases and J by 4 bases, with 7 bases between the two germline ends. The CDR3 protein is CSVEVVYEQYF. CDR3 nucleotides: TGCAGCGTTGAGGTGGTTTACGAGCAGTACTTC.

The chain combines TRBV2 with TRBJ1-4; 8 bases agree with TRBD1. V lost 4 bases to trimming and J lost 3 bases; unmatched junction nucleotides: 1. The CDR3 spans 14 residues. Germline CDR1 SNHLY, CDR2 FYNNEI. The CDR3 here is CASSGRGPNEKLFF. The CDR3 DNA sequence: TGTGCCAGCAGTGGCAGGGGGCCTAATGAAAAACTGTTTTTT.

The V call is TRBV6-6, the J call TRBJ2-2; unclear D gene. V lost 6 bases to trimming and J lost 5 bases, with 10 bases between them. Germline assignment: CDR1 MNHNY and CDR2 SVGAGI (reference sequence). This CDR3 contains 13 residues. This CDR3 is CASRSSLTGELFF. For the CDR3, the DNA is TGTGCCAGCAGATCGAGTTTGACCGGGGAGCTGTTTTTT.

The V gene is TRBV10-3, the J gene TRBJ2-7; 9 positions agree with TRBD1. Unmatched junction bases numbered 7, after V lost 4 bases and J lost 3 bases. This CDR3 spans 15 amino acids. The germline V gene has CDR1 ENHRY and CDR2 SYGVKD. This CDR3 is CAISVRGQGGYEQYF. The CDR3 DNA is TGTGCCATCAGTGTTAGGGGACAGGGCGGCTACGAGCAGTACTTC.

This clonotype occurred a few times. The J gene is TRBJ2-7, the V gene TRBV7-6; 14 bases line up with TRBD2. CDR1 and CDR2 from the germline V gene are SGHVS and FNYEAQ. This CDR3 contains 16 residues. J lost 4 bases, V lost 1 base, and 3 bases had no gene match. The CDR3 sequence: CASSLDGLAGGYEQYF. The CDR3 region has the DNA TGTGCCAGCAGCTTAGATGGACTAGCGGGAGGTTACGAGCAGTACTTC.

V gene TRBV7-2 combines with J gene TRBJ2-5; 10 positions agree with TRBD1. The ends lost 1 base at V and 12 bases at J; junction bases unmatched: 8. From germline, CDR1 is SGHTA and CDR2 FQGNSA. This CDR3 contains 14 residues. CDR3 DNA: TGTGCCAGCAGCTTAGACCCGGGGACAGGGGCCAAGTACTTC. It encodes CASSLDPGTGAKYF.

The chain joins TRBV28 to TRBJ2-1, with 7 bases matching TRBD1. The V and J ends lost 5 bases and 4 bases, in that order; junction bases with no gene match: 8. CDR1 is MDHEN and CDR2 is SYDVKM in the germline V gene. This CDR3 comprises 15 residues. CDR3 region: CASSPTGARYNEQFF. CDR3 DNA: TGTGCCAGCAGTCCCACAGGGGCGCGGTACAATGAGCAGTTCTTC.

The chain is built from TRBV5-1 and TRBJ2-1, with 7 bases that match TRBD1. The CDR3 runs to 14 residues. The germline V gene has CDR1 SGHRS and CDR2 YFSETQ. Losses at the gene ends were 3 bases for V and 8 bases for J; bases not matched to a gene: 8. The CDR3: CASSSTSQGHEQFF. CDR3 bases: TGCGCCAGCAGCTCCACGTCACAGGGGCATGAGCAGTTCTTC.

J is TRBJ1-3 and V is TRBV12-3 or TRBV12-4; D ambiguous. The CDR3 contains 15 residues. V was pared by 2 bases and J by 2 bases, with 10 bases between. CDR3 loop: CASSLRPGTGNTIYF. CDR3 nucleotide sequence: TGTGCCAGCAGTTTAAGGCCTGGGACTGGAAACACCATATATTTT.

The V and J genes are TRBV5-1 and TRBJ1-4; TRBD1 agrees at 9 bases. V trimming: 4 bases; J trimming: 5 bases; junction bases outside the gene matches: 6. Germline CDR1 SGHRS, CDR2 YFSETQ. The CDR3 is 15 amino acids. The CDR3 nucleotides are TGCGCCAGCAGCCCCCCGACAGGGGGGAATGAAAAACTGTTTTTT. Translation gives CASSPPTGGNEKLFF.